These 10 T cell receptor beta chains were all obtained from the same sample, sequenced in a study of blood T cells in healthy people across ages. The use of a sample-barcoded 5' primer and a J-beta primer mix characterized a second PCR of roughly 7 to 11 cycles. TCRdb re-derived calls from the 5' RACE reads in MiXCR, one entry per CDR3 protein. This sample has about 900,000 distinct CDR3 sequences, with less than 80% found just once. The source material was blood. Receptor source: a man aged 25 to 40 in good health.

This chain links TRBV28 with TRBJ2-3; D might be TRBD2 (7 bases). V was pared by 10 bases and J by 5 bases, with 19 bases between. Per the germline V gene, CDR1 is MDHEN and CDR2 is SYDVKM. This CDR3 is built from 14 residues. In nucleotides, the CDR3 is TGTGCCATTTCGACGGGGGGCCGGAAAGATACGCAGTATTTT. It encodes CAISTGGRKDTQYF.

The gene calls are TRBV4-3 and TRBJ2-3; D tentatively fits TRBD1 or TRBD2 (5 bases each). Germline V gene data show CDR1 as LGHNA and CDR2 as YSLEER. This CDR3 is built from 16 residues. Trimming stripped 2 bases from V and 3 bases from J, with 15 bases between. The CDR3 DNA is TGCGCCAGCAGCCAATTAATCGGGGCGGAGACAGATACGCAGTATTTT. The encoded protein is CASSQLIGAETDTQYF.

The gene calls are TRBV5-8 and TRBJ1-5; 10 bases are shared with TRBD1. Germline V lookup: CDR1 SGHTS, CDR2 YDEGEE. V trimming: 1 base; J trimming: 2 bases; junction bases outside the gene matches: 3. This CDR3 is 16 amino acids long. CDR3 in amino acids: CASSLWTGGGNQPQHF. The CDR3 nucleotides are TGTGCCAGCAGCTTGTGGACAGGGGGGGGCAATCAGCCCCAGCATTTT. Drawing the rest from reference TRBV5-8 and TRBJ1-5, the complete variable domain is EAGVTQSPTHLIKTRGQQATLRCSPISGHTSVYWYQQALGLGLQFLLWYDEGEERNRGNFPPRFSGRQFPNYSSELNVNALELEDSALYLCASSLWTGGGNQPQHFGDGTRLSIL.

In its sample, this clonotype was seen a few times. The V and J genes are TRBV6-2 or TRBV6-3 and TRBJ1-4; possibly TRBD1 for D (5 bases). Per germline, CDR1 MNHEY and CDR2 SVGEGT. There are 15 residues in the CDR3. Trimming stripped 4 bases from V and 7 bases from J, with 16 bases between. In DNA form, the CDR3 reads TGTGCCAGCAGTTTGACTAGGGGATTTGGTGAAAAACTGTTTTTT. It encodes CASSLTRGFGEKLFF.

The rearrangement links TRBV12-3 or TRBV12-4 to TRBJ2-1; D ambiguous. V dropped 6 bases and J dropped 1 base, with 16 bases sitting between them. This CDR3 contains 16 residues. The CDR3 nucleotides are TGTGCCAGCAGCTTCGGGCCTCTCGGTTCCTACAATGAGCAGTTCTTC. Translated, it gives CASSFGPLGSYNEQFF.

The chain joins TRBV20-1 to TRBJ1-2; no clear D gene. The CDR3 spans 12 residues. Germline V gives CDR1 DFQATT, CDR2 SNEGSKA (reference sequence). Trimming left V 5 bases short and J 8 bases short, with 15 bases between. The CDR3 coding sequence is TGCAGTGCTGGAAACGAGGCGGGCGGCTACACCTTC. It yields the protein CSAGNEAGGYTF.

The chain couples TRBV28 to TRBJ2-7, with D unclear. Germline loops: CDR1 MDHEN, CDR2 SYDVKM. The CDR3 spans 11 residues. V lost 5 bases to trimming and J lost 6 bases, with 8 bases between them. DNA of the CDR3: TGTGCCAGCAGTCGGCGTCTCGAGCAGTACTTC. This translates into CASSRRLEQYF.

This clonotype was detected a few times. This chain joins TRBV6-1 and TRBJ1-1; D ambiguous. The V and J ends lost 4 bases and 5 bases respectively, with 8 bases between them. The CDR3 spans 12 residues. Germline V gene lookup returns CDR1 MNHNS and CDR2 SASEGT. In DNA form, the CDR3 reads TGTGCCAGCAGTGGGGATGGGACTGAAGCTTTCTTT. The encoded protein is CASSGDGTEAFF.

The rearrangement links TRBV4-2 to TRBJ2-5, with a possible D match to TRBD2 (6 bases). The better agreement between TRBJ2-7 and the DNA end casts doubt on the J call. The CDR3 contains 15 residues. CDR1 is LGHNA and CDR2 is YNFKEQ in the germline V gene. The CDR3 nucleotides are TGTGCCAGCAGCCAAGACCCGGGACTTGACTACGAGCAGTACTTC. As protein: CASSQDPGLDYEQYF.

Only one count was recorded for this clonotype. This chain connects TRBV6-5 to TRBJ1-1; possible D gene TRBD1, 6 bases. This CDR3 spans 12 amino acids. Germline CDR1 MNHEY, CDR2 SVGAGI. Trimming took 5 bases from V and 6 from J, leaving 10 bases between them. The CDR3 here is CASSDNRAEAFF. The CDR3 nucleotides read TGTGCCAGCAGTGACAACAGGGCTGAAGCTTTCTTT.